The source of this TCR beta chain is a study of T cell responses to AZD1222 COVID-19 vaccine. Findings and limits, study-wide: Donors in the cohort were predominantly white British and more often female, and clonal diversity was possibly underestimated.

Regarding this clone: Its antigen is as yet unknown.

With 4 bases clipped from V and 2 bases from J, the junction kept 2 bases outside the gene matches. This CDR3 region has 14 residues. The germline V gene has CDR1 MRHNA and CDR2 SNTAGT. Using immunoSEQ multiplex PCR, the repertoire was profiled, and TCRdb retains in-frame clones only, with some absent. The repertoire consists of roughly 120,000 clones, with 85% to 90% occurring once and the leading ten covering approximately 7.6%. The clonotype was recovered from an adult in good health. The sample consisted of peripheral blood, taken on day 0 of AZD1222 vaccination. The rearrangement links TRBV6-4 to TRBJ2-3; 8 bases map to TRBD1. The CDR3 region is CASSGDRFTDTQYF. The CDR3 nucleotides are TGTGCCAGCAGTGGGGACAGGTTCACAGATACGCAGTATTTT.